Listed below are T cell receptor beta chains from one sample, sequenced in a study of blood T cell repertoires in COVID-19. Some clones are missing from TCRdb's copy, which holds only in-frame ones; the method was immunoSEQ multiplex PCR. The table lists around 110,000 clones, approximately 78% of them singletons. The sample taken for sequencing was peripheral blood. Receptors originate from a man between 65 and 80 years old with acute or convalescent COVID-19. The conserved cysteine and the conserved F or W are not part of the CDR3 here. The D gene is left open where the match is weak.

v_call: TRBV19; d_call: .; j_call: TRBJ2-2; cdr3_aa: ASSYGRNTGELF
v_call: TRBV7-8; d_call: .; j_call: TRBJ1-2; cdr3_aa: ASSRAGGAYGYT
v_call: TRBV6-2/TRBV6-3; d_call: TRBD1; j_call: TRBJ1-1; cdr3_aa: ASGFRGTEAF
v_call: TRBV5-1; d_call: TRBD1; j_call: TRBJ2-2; cdr3_aa: ASNGQGVNTGELF
v_call: TRBV28; d_call: .; j_call: TRBJ1-2; cdr3_aa: ASTSLGGGAYGYT
v_call: TRBV12-5; d_call: TRBD1; j_call: TRBJ2-6; cdr3_aa: ASGPDRGSPGANVLT
v_call: TRBV19; d_call: TRBD1; j_call: TRBJ1-1; cdr3_aa: ASSYLTGGTEAF
v_call: TRBV5-4; d_call: TRBD2; j_call: TRBJ2-2; cdr3_aa: ASSPRLAKTGELF
v_call: TRBV2; d_call: .; j_call: TRBJ1-5; cdr3_aa: ASRTVGRLDQPQH
v_call: TRBV19; d_call: TRBD2; j_call: TRBJ2-1; cdr3_aa: ASRGLAGGYEQF
v_call: TRBV7-9; d_call: .; j_call: TRBJ1-3; cdr3_aa: ASSLGTGSGNTIY
v_call: TRBV5-6; d_call: TRBD1; j_call: TRBJ1-6; cdr3_aa: ASSLPDTGGNSPLH
v_call: TRBV4-1; d_call: .; j_call: TRBJ1-2; cdr3_aa: ASSQGQRNFDYGYT
v_call: TRBV6-5; d_call: .; j_call: TRBJ2-4; cdr3_aa: ASSYSSGLAKNIQY
v_call: TRBV3-1/TRBV3-2; d_call: .; j_call: TRBJ1-4; cdr3_aa: ASSRRAGNEKLF
v_call: TRBV24-1; d_call: .; j_call: TRBJ1-2; cdr3_aa: ATSDPPLELGYT
v_call: TRBV10-3; d_call: .; j_call: TRBJ2-3; cdr3_aa: AIALAGPRGTDTQY
v_call: TRBV3-1/TRBV3-2; d_call: TRBD1; j_call: TRBJ2-7; cdr3_aa: ASSLKWDSSYEQY
v_call: TRBV19; d_call: .; j_call: TRBJ2-6; cdr3_aa: ASGDTSNSGANVLT
v_call: TRBV18; d_call: .; j_call: TRBJ2-7; cdr3_aa: ASSPTRVANEQY
v_call: TRBV4-1; d_call: TRBD1; j_call: TRBJ2-7; cdr3_aa: ASSQGDRGLYEQY
v_call: TRBV7-2; d_call: .; j_call: TRBJ2-6; cdr3_aa: ASSLGIPGANVLT
v_call: TRBV10-1; d_call: .; j_call: TRBJ2-2; cdr3_aa: ASSEGGFGTGELF
v_call: TRBV5-4; d_call: .; j_call: TRBJ2-4; cdr3_aa: ASSQGGSKNIQY
v_call: TRBV3-1/TRBV3-2; d_call: .; j_call: TRBJ1-4; cdr3_aa: ASSQPQDGNEKLF
v_call: TRBV6-6; d_call: TRBD1; j_call: TRBJ2-4; cdr3_aa: ASRRQGAQAKNIQY
v_call: TRBV5-4; d_call: .; j_call: TRBJ1-1; cdr3_aa: ASSLQGLTYTEAF
v_call: TRBV28; d_call: TRBD1; j_call: TRBJ1-1; cdr3_aa: ASSLGTGATEAF
v_call: TRBV24-1; d_call: TRBD1; j_call: TRBJ2-7; cdr3_aa: ATSDVQQGGLTGEQY
v_call: TRBV5-1; d_call: .; j_call: TRBJ2-1; cdr3_aa: ASSVRDFRDEQF
v_call: TRBV7-9; d_call: .; j_call: TRBJ1-4; cdr3_aa: ASAPASGWVEKLF
v_call: TRBV5-1; d_call: TRBD1; j_call: TRBJ2-2; cdr3_aa: ASSLNGQGPTGELF
v_call: TRBV30; d_call: .; j_call: TRBJ1-4; cdr3_aa: AWSARATTNEKLF
v_call: TRBV6-5; d_call: .; j_call: TRBJ1-2; cdr3_aa: ASRATGYGYT
v_call: TRBV5-5; d_call: .; j_call: TRBJ2-7; cdr3_aa: ASSAQAGSYEQY
v_call: TRBV5-1; d_call: TRBD1; j_call: TRBJ1-1; cdr3_aa: ASSLAGQRTEAF
v_call: TRBV30; d_call: .; j_call: TRBJ2-7; cdr3_aa: AWSVPQKSSYEQY
v_call: TRBV29-1; d_call: TRBD1; j_call: TRBJ1-1; cdr3_aa: SVVSESSTGVNTEAF
v_call: TRBV5-1; d_call: TRBD1; j_call: TRBJ2-2; cdr3_aa: ASSRDRVGPGELF
v_call: TRBV28; d_call: .; j_call: TRBJ2-6; cdr3_aa: ATPGETGANVLT
v_call: TRBV3-1/TRBV3-2; d_call: TRBD1; j_call: TRBJ2-3; cdr3_aa: ASSPWDRPPHTQY
v_call: TRBV2; d_call: TRBD1; j_call: TRBJ1-6; cdr3_aa: ASSGTATNSPLH
v_call: TRBV2; d_call: TRBD1; j_call: TRBJ1-6; cdr3_aa: ASRLRGRNSPLH
v_call: TRBV10-2; d_call: .; j_call: TRBJ2-3; cdr3_aa: ASTPPFTDTQY
v_call: TRBV30; d_call: .; j_call: TRBJ1-5; cdr3_aa: AWSVNSLTYQPQH